This T cell receptor (beta chain) was recorded in a study of cytomegalovirus exposure and HLA in healthy donors (dated by TCRdb to 2016 to 2017). Notes on the research overall: In an earlier analysis of some 550 of the donors, approximately 300 Gb of sequence data and 100 million or so unique TCR beta sequences from about 179 million T cells were reported. An early release that covered fewer than 750 HLA-typed donors contained approximately 300 gigabases of sequencing data and tens of millions of unique TCR sequences. Among the 398 genotyped donors, roughly 80% belonged to the genetic ancestry cluster associated with self-reported Caucasian donors. The study was designed to test whether signatures of past pathogen exposure could be identified by cataloging public T cell receptors. Using immunosequencing, the study profiled T cell repertoires from about 620 subjects and related those repertoires to cytomegalovirus serostatus. Along with the 666-subject first cohort, a separate validation cohort of around 110 different subjects was used. To predict cytomegalovirus infection status, the study brought together high-throughput TCR immunosequencing, statistical association of individual TCRs with disease status, and machine learning. A later analysis re-examined previously published TCR beta repertoires from more than 550 donors and added high-resolution HLA genotyping to investigate patterns of TCR occurrence. Rather than drawing on any new phenotypic data, the later analysis identified candidate immune exposures from TCR beta sequences and the way those sequences occurred across donors. In an earlier analysis of a few hundred of the donors, high-throughput TCR beta sequencing was used to judge whether each TCR beta V gene segment behaved as functional or pseudogenic. Alongside the repertoire data, information on donor age, sex, ethnicity and CMV serostatus was compiled. A later genetic analysis took genome-wide SNP genotypes for about three fifths of the roughly 670 donors and used that subset as a discovery cohort. Every discovery cohort repertoire had been produced on one sequencing platform. HLA typing covered class I and class II loci at four-digit resolution. Typing coverage varied by locus: 629-630 donors for A, B, C, DRB1 and DQB1; roughly 510 for DQA1; approximately 570 for DPA1; approximately 450 for DPB1. About 5 DR-DQ haplotypes were handled as single units for association and clustering, since linkage in the cohort was strong. Across 398 genotyped donors of the cohort, an average of about 220,000 unique TCR beta nucleotide sequences per donor were sequenced, and roughly 20% of those sequences were non-productive.

The cohort comprised more than 550 healthy bone marrow donors. At the time of sampling, all cohort members were nominally healthy, though unrecorded immune exposures were likely present. The donor was CMV seronegative and belonged to the group of under 400 seronegative cohort members. A peripheral blood sample was collected from each donor, and TCR beta sequencing was performed on peripheral blood mononuclear cells. The Qiagen DNeasy Blood Extraction Kit was used to extract genomic DNA from the blood cell samples. For CDR1 and CDR2, the germline V gene (reference sequence) lists MNHNY and SVGAGI. Cut back by 5 bases and 2 bases, the V and J ends lie 12 bases apart. From the cysteine up to the phenylalanine, the CDR3 has a length of 14 residues. Just CDR3 DNA is preserved here, 42 bases in frame from base 1. With regard to this clone: What this receptor recognizes is not known. It has no much larger one-base neighbor in the sample; base qualities were not kept.

Results the study describes overall, beyond this receptor: In the study, approximately 160 TCR beta chains were listed as associated with cytomegalovirus. A later analysis found that TCR association rates varied across HLA loci, with DRB1 alleles showing the most associated TCRs and HLA-C alleles the fewest. The classifier was reported to diagnose cytomegalovirus status with high specificity and sensitivity in both the original and validation cohorts. For the cohort, immune exposure information was limited to CMV serostatus. Most CMV-associated TCR beta chains appeared to be HLA-restricted in a later analysis, and the HLA associations seemed to be driven largely by CMV exposure. In a later genetic analysis, a missense DCLRE1C variant was associated with V-gene and J-gene trimming of TCR beta chains, and the association was replicated in an independent cohort. Presence/absence analyses assumed roughly uniform sequencing depth across donors, an assumption that may not hold. The earlier analysis of about 600 of the donors excluded 15 to 20 rarely observed V segments, including chromosome 9 orphons, because counts were too low. Some IMGT-functional V segments, including TRBV6-2 and TRBV6-3, could not be told apart with the 87-base-pair reads, so those segments were excluded. In vitro tests confirmed that a few of the cytomegalovirus-associated TCR beta chains recognize cytomegalovirus antigens. A later analysis found that HLA-associated TCR beta chains were more clonally expanded and had lower generation probabilities than equally common non-associated chains. Linkage disequilibrium might explain the correlated functional status among segregating V segments, but an unknown experimental factor could not be excluded. A later genetic analysis reported fewer N-insertions in productive TCRs among donors in an Asian-associated ancestry cluster than the roughly 670-donor mean. A further reported finding was that TCR beta sequences accurately predicted the HLA-A and HLA-B alleles for most subjects in the first cohort. This cohort had only TCR beta chains sequenced, and the lack of alpha or paired-chain data limited which features could be detected. When HLA alleles, especially DR and DQ, strongly co-occurred, attributing TCR associations to individual alleles was difficult. A cluster of highly shared sequence variants was judged likely to represent a technical artifact of the sequencing pipeline. It was suggested by the authors that the approach could potentially be generalized to other disease states and immunological phenotypes. At a false discovery rate of 0.05, a later analysis linked roughly 17,000 TCR beta sequences to specific HLA alleles. In an earlier analysis of around 500 of the donors, most TCR beta V segments appeared in productive rearrangements about 87% or about 30% of the time, broadly matching IMGT annotations. While some public TCRs were present in many individuals, most TCR sequences turned up only very rarely across donors. Because HLA typing was missing for some donors at each locus, association tests included only the typed subset. Several of the top co-occurrence clusters appeared to be linked to parvovirus B19, influenza, CMV and Epstein-Barr virus, according to a later analysis.

Library preparation was by the immunoSEQ multiplex PCR assay. For the multiplex PCR, a mixture combining 60 forward primers for TCR Vbeta segments and 13 reverse primers for TCR Jbeta segments was used. Amplification of the CDR3 region of rearranged TCR beta genes was performed with a multiplex PCR assay on genomic DNA. The amplified TCR beta libraries were sequenced on the Illumina HiSeq System as 87-base-pair reads. The original methods were these. In a later analysis, some 80 million unique TCR beta chains were counted across the approximately 620 repertoires, and roughly 9.9 million of these chains were shared by at least two donors. To remove PCR and sequencing errors, raw reads were error-corrected and collapsed into unique sequences using a nearest-neighbor algorithm that merged closely related sequences. CDR3 sequences were aligned to IMGT reference sequences to assign V, D and J gene segments. Each retained sequence needed at least a six-nucleotide match to both a V gene segment and a J gene segment. Rearrangements were classified as productive when the CDR3 lacked stop codons and remained in frame with V and J, and all other rearrangements were classified as non-productive. Following IMGT convention, CDR3 was defined as the stretch from the second conserved V-encoded cysteine up to the conserved J-encoded phenylalanine. In an earlier analysis of 587 of the donors, sequences lacking an unambiguous match to a single V gene segment were excluded. An earlier analysis of 587 of the donors called V segments functional above 56.7% productive rearrangements and segregating when the between-donor standard deviation exceeded 5%. A statistical classification framework was built to diagnose cytomegalovirus status from the catalog of TCR beta chain sequences. V and J gene assignment, in a later analysis, came from comparing TCR nucleotide sequences with IMGT/GENE-DB human TR gene sequences. The TCRdist pipeline was used in a later analysis to assign CDR3 sequences and most-parsimonious VDJ recombination scenarios. In a later analysis, each TCR beta chain was defined by its CDR3 amino acid sequence together with its V-gene family, and reads lacking a unique V-gene family were excluded. A later analysis removed 550 to 650 highly shared, low-generation-probability nucleotide sequences to deal with suspected cross-contamination and a sequencing artifact. For each public chain, a later analysis derived a clonal expansion index from normalized ranks of inferred template counts within each repertoire. Generation probabilities in a later analysis came from a VDJ recombination model fitted to out-of-frame rearrangements, and those results were checked against IGoR. In a later analysis, TCR-TCR, TCR-HLA and TCR-CMV co-occurrence was scored with hypergeometric tests, and a repertoire-size bias correction was applied to TCR pairs. In a later analysis, false discovery rates were estimated by permuting HLA or CMV assignments 20 times. In a later analysis, co-occurring TCRs were grouped with DBSCAN, and TCRdist sequence similarity was added when clustering was performed within HLA-allele-positive subsets. Repertoires with fewer than 30,000 or more than 120,000 public chains were left out of co-occurrence clustering, as were about 5 repertoires with anomalous nucleotide sharing. TCRdb limited this immuneACCESS table to in-frame rearrangements with V and J called. A share of clones is missing; checked studies link under half to unresolved V genes, and the rest is unexplained. The DNA gave D and trimming, while V, J and clone size come from that table. This sample is represented by around 200,000 clones; approximately 78% of them were singletons. The top ten clones comprise about 2.5% of the sample.

Sequencing was carried out using PBMCs. The chain is encoded by TRBV6-6 joined to TRBJ2-5; the D gene cannot be named for sure. The TCR comes from a woman aged 40 to 50 in good health and CMV-seronegative. The nucleotide sequence reads as follows: TGTGCCAGCAGTAACCGAGCGACTCAAGAGACCCAGTACTTC. Translated, this is CASSNRATQETQYF.